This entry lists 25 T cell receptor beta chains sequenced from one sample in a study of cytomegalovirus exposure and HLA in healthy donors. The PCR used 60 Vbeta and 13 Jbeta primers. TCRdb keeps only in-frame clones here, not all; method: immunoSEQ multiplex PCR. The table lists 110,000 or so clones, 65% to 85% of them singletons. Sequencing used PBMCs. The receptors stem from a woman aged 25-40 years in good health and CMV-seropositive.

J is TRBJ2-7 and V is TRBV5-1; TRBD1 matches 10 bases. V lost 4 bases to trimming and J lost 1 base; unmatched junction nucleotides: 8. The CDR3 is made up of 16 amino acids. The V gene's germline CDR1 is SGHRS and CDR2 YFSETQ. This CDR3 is CASSGGTGAVSYEQYF. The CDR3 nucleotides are TGCGCCAGCAGCGGAGGGACAGGGGCCGTATCCTACGAGCAGTACTTC.

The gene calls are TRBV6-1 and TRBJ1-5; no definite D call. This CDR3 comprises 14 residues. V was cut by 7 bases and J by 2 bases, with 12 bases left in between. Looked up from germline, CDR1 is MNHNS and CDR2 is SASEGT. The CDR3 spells CASTQVGRNQPQHF. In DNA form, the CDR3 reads TGTGCCAGCACCCAGGTGGGTCGCAATCAGCCCCAGCATTTT.

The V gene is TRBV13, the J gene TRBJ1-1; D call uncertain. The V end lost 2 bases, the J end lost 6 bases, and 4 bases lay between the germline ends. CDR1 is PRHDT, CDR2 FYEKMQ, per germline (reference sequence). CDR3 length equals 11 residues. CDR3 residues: CASSLYSEAFF. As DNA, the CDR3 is TGTGCCAGCAGCTTATATTCTGAAGCTTTCTTT.

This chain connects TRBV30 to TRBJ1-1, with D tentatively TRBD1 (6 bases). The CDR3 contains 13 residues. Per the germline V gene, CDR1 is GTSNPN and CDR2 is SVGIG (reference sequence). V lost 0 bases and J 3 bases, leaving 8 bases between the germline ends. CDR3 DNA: TGTGCCTGGAGTGTATACAGGGACACTGAAGCTTTCTTT. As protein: CAWSVYRDTEAFF.

DNA of the CDR3: TGTGCCGCGGGTTCTGGGACAGAAGTGAGAAACACCATATATTTT. Translating it yields CAAGSGTEVRNTIYF. The chain links TRBV10-3 to TRBJ1-3, with 7 bases aligning to TRBD1. The junction had 15 bases not matched to a gene; V was cut back by 11 bases and J by 5 bases. The CDR3 is 15 amino acids. Germline assignment: CDR1 ENHRY and CDR2 SYGVKD.

The CDR3: CASATGGIGQPQHF. Here the CDR3 DNA reads TGTGCCAGCGCGACAGGGGGCATAGGTCAGCCCCAGCATTTT. This chain connects TRBV6-5 to TRBJ1-5; 10 positions match TRBD1. The germline CDR1 and CDR2 sequences are MNHEY and SVGAGI. The CDR3 extends over 14 amino acids. Trimming took 8 bases from V and 6 from J; bases not matched to a gene: 7.

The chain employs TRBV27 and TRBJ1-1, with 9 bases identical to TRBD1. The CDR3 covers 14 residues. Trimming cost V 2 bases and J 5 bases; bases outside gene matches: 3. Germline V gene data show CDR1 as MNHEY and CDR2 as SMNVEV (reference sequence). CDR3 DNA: TGTGCCAGCAGTTTACGGACAGGGGTAACTGAAGCTTTCTTT. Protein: CASSLRTGVTEAFF.

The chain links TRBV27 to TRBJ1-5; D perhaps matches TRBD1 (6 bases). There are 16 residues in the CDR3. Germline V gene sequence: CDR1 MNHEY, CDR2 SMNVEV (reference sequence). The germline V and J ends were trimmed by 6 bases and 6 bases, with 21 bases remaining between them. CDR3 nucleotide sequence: TGTGCCAGCAGCCCTATAAACTTCGGGGGGCTTCAGCCCCAGCATTTT. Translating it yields CASSPINFGGLQPQHF.

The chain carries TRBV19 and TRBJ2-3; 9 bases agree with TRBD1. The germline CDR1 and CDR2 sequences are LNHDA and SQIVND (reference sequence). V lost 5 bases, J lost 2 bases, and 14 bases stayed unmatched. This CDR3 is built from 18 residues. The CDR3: CASSRPLGQGRATDTQYF. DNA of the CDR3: TGTGCCAGTAGTCGGCCCCTGGGACAGGGTCGAGCCACAGATACGCAGTATTTT. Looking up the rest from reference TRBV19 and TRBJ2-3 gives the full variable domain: DGGITQSPKYLFRKEGQNVTLSCEQNLNHDAMYWYRQDPGQGLRLIYYSQIVNDFQKGDIAEGYSVSREKKESFPLTVTSAQKNPTAFYLCASSRPLGQGRATDTQYFGPGTRLTVL.

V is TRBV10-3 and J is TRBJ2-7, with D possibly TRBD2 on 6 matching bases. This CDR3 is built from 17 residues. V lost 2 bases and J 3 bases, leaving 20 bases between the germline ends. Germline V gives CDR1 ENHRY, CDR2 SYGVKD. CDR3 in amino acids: CAISETGDYGGIYEQYF. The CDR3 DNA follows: TGTGCCATCAGTGAGACAGGTGACTATGGAGGGATCTACGAGCAGTACTTC.

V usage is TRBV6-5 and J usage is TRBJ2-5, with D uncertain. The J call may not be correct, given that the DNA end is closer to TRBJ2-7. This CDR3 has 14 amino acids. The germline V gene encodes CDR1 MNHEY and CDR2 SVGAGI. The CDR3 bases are TGTGCCAGCAGTTACTCGAAGTCCCTATTCGAGCAGTACTTC. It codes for CASSYSKSLFEQYF.

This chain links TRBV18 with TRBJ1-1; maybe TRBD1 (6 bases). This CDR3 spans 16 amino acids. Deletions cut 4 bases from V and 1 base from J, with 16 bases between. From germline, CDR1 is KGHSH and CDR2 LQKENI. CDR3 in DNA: TGTGCCAGCTCACGGCAGGGGAGTTCCCCGAACACTGAAGCTTTCTTT. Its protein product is CASSRQGSSPNTEAFF.

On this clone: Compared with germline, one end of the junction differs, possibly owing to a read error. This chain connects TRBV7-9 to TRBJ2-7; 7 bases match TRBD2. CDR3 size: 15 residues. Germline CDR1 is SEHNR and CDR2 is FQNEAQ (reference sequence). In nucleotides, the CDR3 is TGTTCCAGCAGCGTCGGGAGGATGCCCGCCTACGAGCAGTACTTC. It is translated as CSSSVGRMPAYEQYF.

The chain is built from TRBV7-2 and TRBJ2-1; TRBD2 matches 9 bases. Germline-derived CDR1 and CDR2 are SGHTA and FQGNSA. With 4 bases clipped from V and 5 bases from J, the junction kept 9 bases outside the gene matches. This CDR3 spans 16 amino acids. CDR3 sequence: CASSWKGSGGNNEQFF. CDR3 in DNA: TGTGCCAGCAGCTGGAAAGGTAGCGGGGGTAACAATGAGCAGTTCTTC.

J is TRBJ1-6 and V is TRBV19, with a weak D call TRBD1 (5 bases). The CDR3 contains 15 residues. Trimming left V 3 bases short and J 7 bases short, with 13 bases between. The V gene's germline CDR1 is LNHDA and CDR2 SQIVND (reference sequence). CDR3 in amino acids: CASSIQAGRNSPLHF. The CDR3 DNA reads TGTGCCAGTAGTATTCAAGCAGGGAGGAATTCACCCCTCCACTTT.

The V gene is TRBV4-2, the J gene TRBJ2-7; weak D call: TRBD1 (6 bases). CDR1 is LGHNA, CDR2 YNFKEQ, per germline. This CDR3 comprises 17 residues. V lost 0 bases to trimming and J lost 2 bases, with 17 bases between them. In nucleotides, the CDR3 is TGTGCCAGCAGCCAAGAGTATAGAGGGGGTGGGACCTACGAGCAGTACTTC. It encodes CASSQEYRGGGTYEQYF.

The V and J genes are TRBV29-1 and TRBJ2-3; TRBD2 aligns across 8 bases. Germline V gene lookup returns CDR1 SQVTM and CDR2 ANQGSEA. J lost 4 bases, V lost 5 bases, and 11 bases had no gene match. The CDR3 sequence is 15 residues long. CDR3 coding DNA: TGCAGCGTTCGCGGTGTGCGGGAGGCCTCAGATACGCAGTATTTT. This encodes CSVRGVREASDTQYF.

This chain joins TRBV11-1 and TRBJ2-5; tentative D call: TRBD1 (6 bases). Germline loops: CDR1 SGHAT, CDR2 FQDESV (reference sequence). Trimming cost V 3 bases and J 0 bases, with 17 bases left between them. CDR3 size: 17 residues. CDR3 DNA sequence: TGTGCCAGCAGCTTTGTGGCCGGGACACTGTACCAAGAGACCCAGTACTTC. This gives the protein CASSFVAGTLYQETQYF.

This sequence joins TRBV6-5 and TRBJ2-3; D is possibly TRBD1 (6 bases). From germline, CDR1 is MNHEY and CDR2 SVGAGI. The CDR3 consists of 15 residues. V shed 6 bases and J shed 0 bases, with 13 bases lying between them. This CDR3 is CASRSWTDSTDTQYF. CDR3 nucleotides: TGTGCCAGCAGATCCTGGACAGATAGCACAGATACGCAGTATTTT.

CDR3 amino acids: CASSGGMYEQYF. The CDR3 region has the DNA TGTGCCAGTTCGGGAGGAATGTACGAGCAGTACTTC. This sequence joins TRBV19 and TRBJ2-7, with 7 bases matching TRBD2. With V trimmed by 8 bases and J by 4 bases, 5 bases remained unmatched. The germline V gene encodes CDR1 LNHDA and CDR2 SQIVND (reference sequence). The length of the CDR3 is 12 residues.

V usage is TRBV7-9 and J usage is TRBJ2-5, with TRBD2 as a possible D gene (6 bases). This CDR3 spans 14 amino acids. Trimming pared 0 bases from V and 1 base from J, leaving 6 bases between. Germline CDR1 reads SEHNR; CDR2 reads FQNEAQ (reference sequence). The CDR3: CASSLAGGQETQYF. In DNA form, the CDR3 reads TGTGCCAGCAGCTTAGCGGGAGGCCAAGAGACCCAGTACTTC.

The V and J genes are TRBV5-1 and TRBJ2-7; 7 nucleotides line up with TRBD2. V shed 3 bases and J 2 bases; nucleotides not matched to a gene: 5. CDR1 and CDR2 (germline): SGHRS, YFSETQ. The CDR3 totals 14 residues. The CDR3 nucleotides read TGCGCCAGCAGCTGGGCAGCGGGACCCTACGAGCAGTACTTC. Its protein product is CASSWAAGPYEQYF. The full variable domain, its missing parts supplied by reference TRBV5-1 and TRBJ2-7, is KAGVTQTPRYLIKTRGQQVTLSCSPISGHRSVSWYQQTPGQGLQFLFEYFSETQRNKGNFPGRFSGRQFSNSRSEMNVSTLELGDSALYLCASSWAAGPYEQYFGPGTRLTVT.

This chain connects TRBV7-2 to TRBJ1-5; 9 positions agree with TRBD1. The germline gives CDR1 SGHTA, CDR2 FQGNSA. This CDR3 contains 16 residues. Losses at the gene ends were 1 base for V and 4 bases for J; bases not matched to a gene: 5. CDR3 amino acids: CASSLGTGALNQPQHF. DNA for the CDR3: TGTGCCAGCAGCTTAGGGACAGGGGCCCTTAATCAGCCCCAGCATTTT.

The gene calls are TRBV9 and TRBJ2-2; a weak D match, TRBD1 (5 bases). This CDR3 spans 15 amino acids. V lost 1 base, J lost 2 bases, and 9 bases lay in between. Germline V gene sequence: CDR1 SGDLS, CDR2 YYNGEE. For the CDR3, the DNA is TGTGCCAGCAGCGTAAGCAGGGTAAACACCGGGGAGCTGTTTTTT. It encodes CASSVSRVNTGELFF.

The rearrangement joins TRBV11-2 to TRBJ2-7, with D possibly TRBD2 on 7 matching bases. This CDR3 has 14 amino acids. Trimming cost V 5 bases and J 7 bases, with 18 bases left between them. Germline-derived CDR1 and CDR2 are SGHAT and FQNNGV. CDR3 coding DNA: TGTGCCAGCAGCCCACAGAGGGGGACTAAAGAGCAGTACTTC. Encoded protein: CASSPQRGTKEQYF.